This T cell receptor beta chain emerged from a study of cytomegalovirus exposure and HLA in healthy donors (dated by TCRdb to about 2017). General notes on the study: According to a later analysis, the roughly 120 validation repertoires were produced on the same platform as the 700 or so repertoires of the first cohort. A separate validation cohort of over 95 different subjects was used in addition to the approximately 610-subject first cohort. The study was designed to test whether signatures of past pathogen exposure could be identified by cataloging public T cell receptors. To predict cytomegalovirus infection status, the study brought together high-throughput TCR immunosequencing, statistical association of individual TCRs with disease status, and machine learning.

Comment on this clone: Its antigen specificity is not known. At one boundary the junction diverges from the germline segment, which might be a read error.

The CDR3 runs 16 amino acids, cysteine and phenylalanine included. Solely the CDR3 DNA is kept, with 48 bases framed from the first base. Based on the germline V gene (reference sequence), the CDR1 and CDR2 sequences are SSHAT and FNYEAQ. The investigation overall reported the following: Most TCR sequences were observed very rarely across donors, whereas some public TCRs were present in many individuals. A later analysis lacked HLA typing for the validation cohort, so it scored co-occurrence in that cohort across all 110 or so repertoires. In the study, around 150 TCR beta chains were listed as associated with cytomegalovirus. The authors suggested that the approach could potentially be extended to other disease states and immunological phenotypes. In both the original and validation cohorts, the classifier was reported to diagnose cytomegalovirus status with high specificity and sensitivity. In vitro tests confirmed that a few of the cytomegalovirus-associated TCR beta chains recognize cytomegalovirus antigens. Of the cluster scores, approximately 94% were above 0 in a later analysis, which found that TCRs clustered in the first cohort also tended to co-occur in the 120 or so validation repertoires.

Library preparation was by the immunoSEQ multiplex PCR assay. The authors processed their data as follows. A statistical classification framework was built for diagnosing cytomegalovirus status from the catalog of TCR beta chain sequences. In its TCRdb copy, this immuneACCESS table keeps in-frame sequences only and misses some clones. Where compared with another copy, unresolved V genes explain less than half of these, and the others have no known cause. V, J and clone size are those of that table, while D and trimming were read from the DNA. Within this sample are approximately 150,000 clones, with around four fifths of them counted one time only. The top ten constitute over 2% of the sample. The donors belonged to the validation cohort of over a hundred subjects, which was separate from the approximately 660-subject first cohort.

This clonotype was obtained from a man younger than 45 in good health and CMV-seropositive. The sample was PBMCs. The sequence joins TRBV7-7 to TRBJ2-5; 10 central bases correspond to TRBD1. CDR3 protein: CASSLTGTGVLETQYF. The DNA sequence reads TGTGCTAGCAGCTTAACCGGGACAGGGGTATTGGAGACCCAGTACTTC.